The 13 T cell receptor beta chains presented below share a single source sample, sequenced in a study of radiotherapy plus CTLA-4 blockade in lung cancer (dated by TCRdb to 2016 to 2019). The library came from the immunoSEQ multiplex PCR assay. TCRdb carries this immuneACCESS record with in-frame sequences only. Its versions omit some clonotypes, under half of them owing to an unresolved V gene in the studies checked, with the rest unexplained. Here the sample has more than 25,000 clones; more than 60% occur a single time. The ten largest clones capture around 8% of the sample. The source material was peripheral blood, sampled from a patient treated with radiotherapy plus ipilimumab. The receptor set was obtained from a human donor with non-small cell lung cancer who had stable disease on radiotherapy plus ipilimumab.

Only a few counts were recorded for this clone. The chain joins TRBV7-2 to TRBJ1-3, with 10 positions matching TRBD1. The CDR3 length is 17 residues. Per the germline V gene, CDR1 is SGHTA and CDR2 is FQGNSA. The trim removed 6 bases at V and 2 bases at J, leaving 10 bases unmatched. Here the CDR3 DNA reads TGTGCCAGCAGAGAAGCAGGGGGACAGGGGACTGGAAACACCATATATTTT. Translation gives CASREAGGQGTGNTIYF.

This clone has more than one count but fewer than ten. The chain uses TRBV4-2 and TRBJ1-2; D not resolved. Trimming pared 7 bases from V and 4 bases from J, leaving 10 bases between. The CDR3 spans 12 residues. The germline gives CDR1 LGHNA, CDR2 YNFKEQ. CDR3 DNA: TGTGCCAGCACCAGAGGAACCTATGGCTACACCTTC. This codes for CASTRGTYGYTF.

The chain joins TRBV2 to TRBJ2-1; unclear D gene. Germline values: CDR1 SNHLY, CDR2 FYNNEI. Trimming took off 4 bases at V and 9 bases at J, with 10 bases between the two ends. There are 12 residues in the CDR3. CDR3 amino acids: CASSVPRGEQFF. DNA of the CDR3: TGTGCCAGCAGTGTGCCCAGAGGTGAGCAGTTCTTC.

Notes on this clone: The identical CDR3 is also encoded by other nucleotide sequences in the sample. The rearrangement uses TRBV16 and TRBJ2-2; perhaps TRBD2 as D (6 bases). The CDR3 extends over 15 amino acids. CDR1 and CDR2 from the germline V gene are KGHSY and FQNENV. The V and J ends lost 3 bases and 4 bases respectively, with 12 bases between them. CDR3 loop: CASSQEKGGTGELFF. CDR3 DNA sequence: TGTGCCAGCAGCCAGGAGAAGGGAGGCACCGGGGAGCTGTTTTTT.

The gene calls are TRBV5-6 and TRBJ1-5, with D unclear. The germline CDR1 and CDR2 sequences are SGHDT and YYEEEE. Trimming pared 0 bases from V and 6 bases from J, leaving 7 bases between. The CDR3 is 13 residues long. CDR3 region: CASSLGSSQPQHF. CDR3 nucleotide sequence: TGTGCCAGCAGCTTGGGCTCAAGTCAGCCCCAGCATTTT.

The V call is TRBV6-1, the J call TRBJ2-7, with TRBD2 identical over 9 bases. V was pared by 5 bases and J by 0 bases, with 2 bases of the junction left unmatched. From germline, CDR1 is MNHNS and CDR2 SASEGT. The CDR3 loop spans 14 amino acids. The CDR3 DNA is TGTGCCAGCAGTAATAGCGGGGGCTCCTACGAGCAGTACGTC. It yields the protein CASSNSGGSYEQYV.

This clone was picked up a small number of times. Different DNA sequences within this sample yield the same CDR3. The CDR3 reads CASSSPRGGAYEQYF. Here the CDR3 DNA reads TGTGCCAGCAGTTCCCCCCGCGGGGGGGCGTACGAGCAGTACTTC. This chain connects TRBV6-5 to TRBJ2-7; 9 positions match TRBD2. This CDR3 is built from 15 residues. V lost 4 bases to trimming and J lost 4 bases; unmatched junction nucleotides: 8. Germline-derived CDR1 and CDR2 are MNHEY and SVGAGI.

The chain links TRBV7-9 to TRBJ2-1; the D gene is possibly TRBD1 (6 bases). V lost 0 bases, J lost 8 bases, and 17 bases lay in between. The CDR3 runs to 16 residues. Germline V gene data show CDR1 as SEHNR and CDR2 as FQNEAQ (reference sequence). In DNA, the CDR3 is TGTGCCAGCAGCTTAGCTTTGGGACAAGTAGTCGATGAGCAGTTCTTC. Protein: CASSLALGQVVDEQFF.

This rearrangement joins TRBV5-1 to TRBJ1-1; no reliable D call. This CDR3 comprises 16 residues. Germline CDR1 and CDR2: SGHRS and YFSETQ. V shed 6 bases and J shed 8 bases, with 26 bases lying between them. The CDR3 DNA reads TGCGCCAGCATTGAATCCTCTGGCGGTACAAGGGCGGAAGCTTTCTTT. This translates into CASIESSGGTRAEAFF.

This clone has just one count. The chain carries TRBV5-1 and TRBJ1-4; D ambiguous. V lost 0 bases, J lost 3 bases, and 6 bases lay in between. Germline CDR1 is SGHRS and CDR2 is YFSETQ. This CDR3 has 14 residues. The CDR3 reads CASSLGEANEKLFF. DNA for the CDR3: TGCGCCAGCAGCTTGGGGGAGGCTAATGAAAAACTGTTTTTT.

The V call is TRBV5-6, the J call TRBJ2-2, with D unresolved. Germline loops: CDR1 SGHDT, CDR2 YYEEEE. The CDR3 runs 12 residues. V gave up 2 bases and J gave up 6 bases, with 5 bases separating them. The CDR3 region is CASSLGPGELFF. The CDR3, as DNA: TGTGCCAGCAGCTTAGGCCCCGGGGAGCTGTTTTTT. Filled out from reference TRBV5-6 and TRBJ2-2, the complete variable domain reads DAGVTQSPTHLIKTRGQQVTLRCSPKSGHDTVSWYQQALGQGPQFIFQYYEEEERQRGNFPDRFSGHQFPNYSSELNVNALLLGDSALYLCASSLGPGELFFGEGSRLTVL.

The chain recombines TRBV2 with TRBJ2-7, with TRBD1 identical over 10 bases. The length of the CDR3 is 18 residues. Germline loops: CDR1 SNHLY, CDR2 FYNNEI. The trim removed 0 bases at V and 3 bases at J, leaving 11 bases unmatched. CDR3 loop: CASSEALPQDRGFYEQYV. The CDR3 region has the DNA TGTGCCAGCAGTGAAGCGCTTCCACAGGACAGGGGGTTCTACGAGCAGTACGTC.

This chain uses TRBV9 with TRBJ1-5; D call uncertain. The CDR3 contains 14 residues. V shed 5 bases and J shed 2 bases, with 11 bases lying between them. CDR1 and CDR2 from the germline V gene are SGDLS and YYNGEE. CDR3 sequence: CASSAGFGNQPQHF. The CDR3 DNA sequence: TGTGCCAGCAGTGCGGGTTTTGGCAATCAGCCCCAGCATTTT.